These 5 T cell receptor beta chains originate from one sample sequenced in a study of cytomegalovirus exposure and HLA in healthy donors. The PCR made use of 60 Vbeta and 13 Jbeta primers. Clones were sequenced by immunoSEQ multiplex PCR, and TCRdb holds only the in-frame ones, with some missing. The table lists 150,000 to 200,000 clones, about three quarters of them singletons. Sequenced sample: PBMCs. The receptors derive from a woman in her thirties or forties in good health and CMV-seronegative.

The chain carries TRBV19 and TRBJ2-2; 7 bases map to TRBD2. V gave up 0 bases and J gave up 5 bases; unmatched junction bases: 6. The CDR3 runs to 16 residues. Germline CDR1 reads LNHDA; CDR2 reads SQIVND (reference sequence). The CDR3 DNA is TGTGCCAGTAGTATAGAGGCAGGGAGGGGTACCGGGGAGCTGTTTTTT. This encodes CASSIEAGRGTGELFF. The full variable domain, rest sourced from reference TRBV19 and TRBJ2-2, is DGGITQSPKYLFRKEGQNVTLSCEQNLNHDAMYWYRQDPGQGLRLIYYSQIVNDFQKGDIAEGYSVSREKKESFPLTVTSAQKNPTAFYLCASSIEAGRGTGELFFGEGSRLTVL.

The chain recombines TRBV18 with TRBJ2-1; D is undetermined. From germline, CDR1 is KGHSH and CDR2 LQKENI. Trimming pared 2 bases from V and 8 bases from J, leaving 10 bases between. CDR3 size: 13 residues. CDR3 nucleotides: TGTGCCAGCTCACCAGCTCAGGAAGATGAGCAGTTCTTC. It yields the protein CASSPAQEDEQFF.

The CDR3 spells CASSPTHDWGEQYV. DNA for the CDR3: TGTGCCAGCAGCCCCACACACGACTGGGGGGAGCAGTACGTC. The chain combines TRBV6-1 with TRBJ2-7; either TRBD1 or TRBD2 may supply D (5 bases each). The V gene's germline CDR1 is MNHNS and CDR2 SASEGT. The V and J ends lost 6 bases and 7 bases respectively, with 19 bases between them. CDR3 length equals 14 residues.

The rearrangement uses TRBV14 and TRBJ2-7; D is perhaps TRBD1 (6 bases). CDR1 is SGHDN and CDR2 is FVKESK in the germline V gene. Deletions cut 3 bases from V and 5 bases from J, with 8 bases between. The CDR3 loop spans 12 amino acids. CDR3: CASSQGAHEQYV. CDR3 DNA: TGTGCCAGCAGCCAGGGGGCCCACGAGCAGTACGTC.

V and J are TRBV6-4 and TRBJ2-3; the match to TRBD2 covers 7 bases. Germline loops: CDR1 MRHNA, CDR2 SNTAGT. CDR3 size: 14 residues. Trimming at V came to 5 bases and at J to 3 bases, leaving 5 bases not matched to a gene. CDR3 protein: CASSRGGQTDTQYF. The DNA for the CDR3 is TGTGCCAGCAGTCGCGGGGGTCAAACAGATACGCAGTATTTT.